This T cell receptor (beta chain) derives from a study of blood T cell repertoires in COVID-19. About the study: Sites in the United States, Italy and Spain provided acute and convalescent COVID-19 samples. Sources were T cells, B-cell-depleted T cells, or PBMCs; the material itself was cDNA or gDNA.

As handled by the study authors: Estimated nucleated cell counts came from reference gene primer amplification. The assay was immunoSEQ multiplex PCR, and TCRdb's table has in-frame clones only and misses some. V, J and clone size reflect that table, while D and trimming were determined from the DNA. The data contain around 300,000 clones, roughly 85% of them seen just once; the ten biggest clones take up 13%. This clonotype originated in a human donor in a cohort sampled during active COVID-19. Sequenced material: peripheral blood.

The CDR3 loop is CASSLESGTVADTQYF. CDR3 DNA: TGTGCCAGCAGCTTAGAATCGGGAACTGTCGCAGATACGCAGTATTTT. The chain is built from TRBV7-2 and TRBJ2-3; D perhaps matches TRBD2 (5 bases). V lost 1 base and J lost 4, with 15 bases in between. Germline CDR1 SGHTA, CDR2 FQGNSA. This CDR3 comprises 16 residues. The full variable domain, in which reference TRBV7-2 and TRBJ2-3 provide the parts outside the CDR3, is GAGVSQSPSNKVTEKGKDVELRCDPISGHTALYWYRQSLGQGLEFLIYFQGNSAPDKSGLPSDRFSAERTGGSVSTLTIQRTQQEDSAVYLCASSLESGTVADTQYFGPGTRLTVL.